This TCR beta chain emerged from a study of follicular helper T cells after annual influenza vaccination. Study-wide points: Only roughly 9-20% of analyzed cells yielded productive TCRB sequences.

The germline CDR1 and CDR2 sequences are MNHEY and SMNVEV (reference sequence). CDR3 length: 18 amino acids. The ends were cut back, 4 bases at V and 0 bases at J, with 19 bases in the middle. TCRdb's copy holds only in-frame clones and misses some; the assay was immunoSEQ multiplex PCR. The data show about 15,000 clones, approximately 84% seen once. Time point reported: 2014-2015 season, pre-vaccination. Sorted blood CD4 subsets were sequenced before and after adults received seasonal inactivated influenza vaccine. Per time point, roughly 40-110 mL of blood was sampled. As regards this clone: The antigen is undetermined.

The material was CXCR5- memory CD4+ T cells sorted from blood, obtained on the day of influenza vaccination. The origin of this receptor is an adult who received the influenza vaccine. The chain employs TRBV27 and TRBJ2-4; possibly TRBD2 for D (6 bases). The CDR3 bases are TGTGCCAGCAGTTCACCCCTTCGGACGGGACTAGCCAAAAACATTCAGTACTTC. Its translation: CASSSPLRTGLAKNIQYF.